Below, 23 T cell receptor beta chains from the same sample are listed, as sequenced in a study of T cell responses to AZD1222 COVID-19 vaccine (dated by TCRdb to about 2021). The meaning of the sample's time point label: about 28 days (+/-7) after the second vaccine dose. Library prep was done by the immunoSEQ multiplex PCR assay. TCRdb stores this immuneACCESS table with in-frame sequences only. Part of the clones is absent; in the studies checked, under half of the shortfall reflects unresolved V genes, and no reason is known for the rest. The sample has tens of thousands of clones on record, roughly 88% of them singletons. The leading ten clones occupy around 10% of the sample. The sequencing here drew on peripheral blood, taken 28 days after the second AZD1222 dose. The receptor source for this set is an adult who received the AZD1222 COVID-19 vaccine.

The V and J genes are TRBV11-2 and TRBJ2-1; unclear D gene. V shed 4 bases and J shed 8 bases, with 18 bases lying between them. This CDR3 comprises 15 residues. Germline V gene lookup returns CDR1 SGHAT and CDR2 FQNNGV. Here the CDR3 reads CASSSKVWAQDEQFF. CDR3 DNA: TGTGCCAGCAGCTCAAAGGTTTGGGCCCAAGATGAGCAGTTCTTC.

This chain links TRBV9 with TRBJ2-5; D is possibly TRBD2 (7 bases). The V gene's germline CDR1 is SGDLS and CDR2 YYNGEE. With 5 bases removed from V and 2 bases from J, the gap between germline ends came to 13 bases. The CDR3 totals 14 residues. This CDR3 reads CASSGEGDQETQYF. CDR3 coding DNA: TGTGCCAGCAGTGGGGAGGGGGATCAAGAGACCCAGTACTTC.

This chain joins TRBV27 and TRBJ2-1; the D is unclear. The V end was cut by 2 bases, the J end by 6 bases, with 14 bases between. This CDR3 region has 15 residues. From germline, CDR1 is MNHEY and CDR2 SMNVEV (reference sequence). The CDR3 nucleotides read TGTGCCAGCAGTTTAGCGCGTGTTCGGGTCAATGAGCAGTTCTTC. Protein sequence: CASSLARVRVNEQFF.

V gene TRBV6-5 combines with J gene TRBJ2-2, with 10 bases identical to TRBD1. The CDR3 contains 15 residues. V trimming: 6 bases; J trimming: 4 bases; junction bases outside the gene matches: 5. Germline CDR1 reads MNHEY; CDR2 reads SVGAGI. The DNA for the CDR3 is TGTGCCAGCAGGACCGGGACAGGGGCCACCGGGGAGCTGTTTTTT. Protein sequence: CASRTGTGATGELFF.

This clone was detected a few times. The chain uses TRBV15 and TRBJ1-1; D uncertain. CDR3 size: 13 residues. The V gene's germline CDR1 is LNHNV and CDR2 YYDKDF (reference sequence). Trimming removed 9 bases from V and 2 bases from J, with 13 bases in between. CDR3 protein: CATRFHTNTEAFF. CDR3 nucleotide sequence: TGTGCCACTAGGTTCCACACTAACACTGAAGCTTTCTTT.

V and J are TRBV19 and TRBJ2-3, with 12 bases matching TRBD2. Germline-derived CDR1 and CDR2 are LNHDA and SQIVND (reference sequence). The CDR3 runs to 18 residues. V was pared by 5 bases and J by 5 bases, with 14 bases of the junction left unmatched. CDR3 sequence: CASSSPLLAGGPEDTQYF. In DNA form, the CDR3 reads TGTGCCAGTAGTTCCCCTCTCCTAGCGGGAGGGCCGGAAGATACGCAGTATTTT.

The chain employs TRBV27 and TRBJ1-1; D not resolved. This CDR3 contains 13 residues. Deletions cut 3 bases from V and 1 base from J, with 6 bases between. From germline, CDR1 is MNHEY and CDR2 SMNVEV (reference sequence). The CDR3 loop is CASSFNSNTEAFF. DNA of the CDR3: TGTGCCAGCAGTTTCAACTCGAACACTGAAGCTTTCTTT.

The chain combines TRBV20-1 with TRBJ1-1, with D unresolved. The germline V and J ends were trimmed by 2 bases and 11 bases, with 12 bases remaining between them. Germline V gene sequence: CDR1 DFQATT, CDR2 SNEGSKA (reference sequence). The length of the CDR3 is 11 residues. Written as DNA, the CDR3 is TGCAGTGCTAGATCCACCCCGGAGGCTTTCTTT. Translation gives CSARSTPEAFF.

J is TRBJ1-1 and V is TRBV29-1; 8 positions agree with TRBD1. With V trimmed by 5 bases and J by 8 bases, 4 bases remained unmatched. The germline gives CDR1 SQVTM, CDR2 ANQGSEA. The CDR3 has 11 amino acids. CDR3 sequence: CSVQGAGEAFF. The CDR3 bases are TGCAGCGTTCAGGGGGCTGGAGAAGCTTTCTTT.

DNA for the CDR3: TGTGCCAGCAGCGAAATGGGGGCTAGCAATCAGCCCCAGCATTTT. This sequence encodes CASSEMGASNQPQHF. The chain combines TRBV5-5 with TRBJ1-5, with D perhaps TRBD1 (6 bases). Trimming took off 4 bases at V and 0 bases at J, with 11 bases between the two ends. This CDR3 is 15 amino acids long. Germline V gene sequence: CDR1 SGHKS, CDR2 YYEKEE (reference sequence).

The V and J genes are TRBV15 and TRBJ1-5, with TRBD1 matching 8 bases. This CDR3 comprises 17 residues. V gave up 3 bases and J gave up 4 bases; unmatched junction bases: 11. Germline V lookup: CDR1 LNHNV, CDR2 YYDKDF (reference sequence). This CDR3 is CATSRRRWTGRNQPQHF. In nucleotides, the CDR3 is TGTGCCACCAGCAGGCGAAGGTGGACAGGGCGAAATCAGCCCCAGCATTTT.

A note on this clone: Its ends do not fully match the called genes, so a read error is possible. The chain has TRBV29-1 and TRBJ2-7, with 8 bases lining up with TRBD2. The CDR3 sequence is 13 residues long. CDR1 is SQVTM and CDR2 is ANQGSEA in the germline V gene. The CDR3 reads CSVGATLAGGILF. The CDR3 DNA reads TGCAGCGTTGGCGCAACCTTGGCGGGAGGCATCCTCTTC.

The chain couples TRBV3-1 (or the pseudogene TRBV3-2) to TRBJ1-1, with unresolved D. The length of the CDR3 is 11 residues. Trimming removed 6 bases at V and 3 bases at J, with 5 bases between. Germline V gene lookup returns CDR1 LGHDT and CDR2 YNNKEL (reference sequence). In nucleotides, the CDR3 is TGTGCCAGCAGTGCGCACACTGAAGCTTTCTTT. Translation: CASSAHTEAFF.

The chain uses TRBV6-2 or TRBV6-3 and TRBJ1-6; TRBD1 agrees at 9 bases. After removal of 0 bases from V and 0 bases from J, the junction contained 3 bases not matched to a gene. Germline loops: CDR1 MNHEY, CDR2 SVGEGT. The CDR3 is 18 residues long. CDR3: CASSYSGTGSSYNSPLHF. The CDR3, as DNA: TGTGCCAGCAGTTACTCTGGGACAGGGAGCTCCTATAATTCACCCCTCCACTTT.

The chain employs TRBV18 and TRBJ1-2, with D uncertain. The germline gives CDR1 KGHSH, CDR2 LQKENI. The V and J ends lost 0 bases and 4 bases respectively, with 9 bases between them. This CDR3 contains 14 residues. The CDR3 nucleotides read TGTGCCAGCTCACCACCGAGTGGGCTCTATGGCTACACCTTC. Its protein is CASSPPSGLYGYTF.

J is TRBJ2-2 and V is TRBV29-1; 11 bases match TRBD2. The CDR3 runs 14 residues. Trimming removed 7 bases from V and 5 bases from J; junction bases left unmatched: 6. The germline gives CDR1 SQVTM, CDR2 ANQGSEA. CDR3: CSATSGGLTGELFF. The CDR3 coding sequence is TGCAGCGCAACTAGCGGGGGACTAACCGGGGAGCTGTTTTTT.

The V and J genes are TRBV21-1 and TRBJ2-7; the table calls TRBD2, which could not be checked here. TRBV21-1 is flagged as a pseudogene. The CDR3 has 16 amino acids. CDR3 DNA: TGTGCCAGCAGCGGGGGAGCGGGAGCCCCAGGCTACGAGCAGTACTTC. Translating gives CASSGGAGAPGYEQYF.

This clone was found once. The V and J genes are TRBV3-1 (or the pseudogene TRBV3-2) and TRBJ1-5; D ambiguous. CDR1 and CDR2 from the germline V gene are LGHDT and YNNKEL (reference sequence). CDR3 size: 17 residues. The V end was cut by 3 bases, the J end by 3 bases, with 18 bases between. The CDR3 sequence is CASSHFVRVADNQPQHF. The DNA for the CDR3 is TGTGCCAGCAGCCATTTCGTCCGGGTCGCGGACAATCAGCCCCAGCATTTT.

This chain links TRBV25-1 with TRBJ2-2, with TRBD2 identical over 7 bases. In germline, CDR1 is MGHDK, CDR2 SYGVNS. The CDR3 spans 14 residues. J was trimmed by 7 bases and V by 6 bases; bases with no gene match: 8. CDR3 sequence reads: CASSPREGVGELFF. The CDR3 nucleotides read TGTGCCAGCAGCCCCAGGGAGGGTGTCGGGGAGCTGTTTTTT.

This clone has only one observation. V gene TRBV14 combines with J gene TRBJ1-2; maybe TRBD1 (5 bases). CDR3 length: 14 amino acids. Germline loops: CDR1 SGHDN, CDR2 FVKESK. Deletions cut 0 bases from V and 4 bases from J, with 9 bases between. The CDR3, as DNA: TGTGCCAGCAGCCAAGAGCACCAGGGCTATGGCTACACCTTC. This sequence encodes CASSQEHQGYGYTF.

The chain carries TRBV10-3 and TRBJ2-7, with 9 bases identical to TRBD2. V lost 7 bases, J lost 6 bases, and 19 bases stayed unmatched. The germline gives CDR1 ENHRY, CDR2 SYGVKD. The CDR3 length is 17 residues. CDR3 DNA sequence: TGTGCCATCACCTCGGACAGGACCGGGACTAGCCTCCCCGAGCAGTACTTC. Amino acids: CAITSDRTGTSLPEQYF.

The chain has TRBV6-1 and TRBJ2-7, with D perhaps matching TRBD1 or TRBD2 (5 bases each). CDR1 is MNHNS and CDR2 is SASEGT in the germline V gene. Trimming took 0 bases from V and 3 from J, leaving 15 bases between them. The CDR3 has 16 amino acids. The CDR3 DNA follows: TGTGCCAGCAGTGAAGCGCCCGGGGCGATGGGCTACGAGCAGTACTTC. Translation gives CASSEAPGAMGYEQYF.

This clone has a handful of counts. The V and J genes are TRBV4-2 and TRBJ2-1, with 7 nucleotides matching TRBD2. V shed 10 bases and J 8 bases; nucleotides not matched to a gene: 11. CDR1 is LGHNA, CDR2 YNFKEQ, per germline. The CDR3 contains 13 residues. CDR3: CAIGEGPGYEQFF. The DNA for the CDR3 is TGTGCCATAGGGGAGGGGCCTGGTTATGAGCAGTTCTTC.